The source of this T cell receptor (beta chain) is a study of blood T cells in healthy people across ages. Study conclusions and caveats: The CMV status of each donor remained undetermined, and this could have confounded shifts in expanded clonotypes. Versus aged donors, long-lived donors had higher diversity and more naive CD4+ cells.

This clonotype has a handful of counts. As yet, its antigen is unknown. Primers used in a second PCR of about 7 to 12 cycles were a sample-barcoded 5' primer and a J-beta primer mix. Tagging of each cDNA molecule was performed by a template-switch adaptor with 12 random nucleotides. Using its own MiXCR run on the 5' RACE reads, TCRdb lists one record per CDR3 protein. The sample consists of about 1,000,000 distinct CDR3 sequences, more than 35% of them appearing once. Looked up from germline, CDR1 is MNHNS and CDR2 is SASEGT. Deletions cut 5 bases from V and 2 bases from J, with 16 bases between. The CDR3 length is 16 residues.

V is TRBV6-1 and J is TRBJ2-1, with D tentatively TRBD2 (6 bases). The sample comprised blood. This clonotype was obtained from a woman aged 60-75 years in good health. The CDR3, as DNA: TGTGCCAGCAGTCCCCTGGTTACGGGAGCCTACAATGAGCAGTTCTTC. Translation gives CASSPLVTGAYNEQFF.